This T cell receptor beta chain appears in the sequencing data of a study of blood T cell repertoires in COVID-19. Across the whole study: Researchers got acute and convalescent COVID-19 samples from the United States, Italy and Spain. PBMCs, B-cell-depleted T cells, or T cells were the source of the cDNA or gDNA that made up the material.

The authors' processing: Estimates of nucleated cell counts were drawn from the amplification of reference gene primers. TCRdb's table, derived via immunoSEQ multiplex PCR, lists solely in-frame clones and lacks some. V, J and clone size derive from that table, while D and trimming were established from the DNA sequence. The sample has 360,000 or so clones, 90% seen once. The CDR3 has 16 amino acids. In germline, CDR1 is MNHEY, CDR2 SMNVEV (reference sequence). The V end was cut by 5 bases, the J end by 4 bases, with 20 bases between. Material: peripheral blood. The receptor was derived from a man between 18 and 29 years old with active or convalescent COVID-19. This rearrangement joins TRBV27 to TRBJ1-1, with TRBD1 as a possible D gene (6 bases). As DNA, the CDR3 is TGTGCCAGCAGTACACGAAGGGGGGGTGTCGTCACTGAAGCTTTCTTT. This gives the protein CASSTRRGGVVTEAFF.